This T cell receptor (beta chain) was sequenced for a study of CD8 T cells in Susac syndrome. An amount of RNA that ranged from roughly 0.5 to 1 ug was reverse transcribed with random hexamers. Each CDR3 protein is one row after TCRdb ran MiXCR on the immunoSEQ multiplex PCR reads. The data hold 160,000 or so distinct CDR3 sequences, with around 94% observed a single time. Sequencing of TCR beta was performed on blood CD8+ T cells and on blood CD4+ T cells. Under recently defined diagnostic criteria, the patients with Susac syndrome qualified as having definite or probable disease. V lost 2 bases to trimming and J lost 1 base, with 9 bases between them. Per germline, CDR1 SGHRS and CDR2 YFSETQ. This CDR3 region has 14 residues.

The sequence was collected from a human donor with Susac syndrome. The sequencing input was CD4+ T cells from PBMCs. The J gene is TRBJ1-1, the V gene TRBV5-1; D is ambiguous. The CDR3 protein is CASSLPTENTEAFF. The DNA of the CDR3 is TGCGCCAGCAGCTTACCGACGGAGAACACTGAAGCTTTCTTT. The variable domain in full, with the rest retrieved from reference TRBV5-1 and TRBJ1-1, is KAGVTQTPRYLIKTRGQQVTLSCSPISGHRSVSWYQQTPGQGLQFLFEYFSETQRNKGNFPGRFSGRQFSNSRSEMNVSTLELGDSALYLCASSLPTENTEAFFGQGTRLTVV.